This T cell receptor (beta chain) was sequenced during a study of CD8+ T cells in alopecia areata. Study results and caveats: On tofacitinib, scalp clonality and expanded CD8+ clones among top 100 fell significantly. Tissue-resident alphabeta T cells belonging to normal skin likewise get sequenced within scalp specimens.

Treatment meaning: oral pan-JAK inhibitor, 5-10 mg twice daily. This clone has more than one count but fewer than ten. Its specificity is not known. The V gene's germline CDR1 is SQVTM and CDR2 ANQGSEA. V was trimmed by 4 bases and J by 0 bases, leaving 16 bases between them. This CDR3 comprises 16 residues. cDNA serving as the sequencing template came from extracted, reverse transcribed RNA. Sequencing used immunoSEQ multiplex PCR; TCRdb keeps in-frame clones, though not all of them. Of roughly 210,000 clones listed, approximately 45% were seen once; the top ten hold 2% to 3%. J is TRBJ2-1 and V is TRBV29-1; perhaps TRBD2 as D (6 bases). The source of this sequence is a human donor with alopecia areata. This specimen was CD4+ T cells sorted from blood, taken around week 36, from a patient treated with tofacitinib. CDR3 in DNA: TGCAGCGTTGGCAGCGCACCCGGGAGCTCCTACAATGAGCAGTTCTTC. This translates into CSVGSAPGSSYNEQFF.